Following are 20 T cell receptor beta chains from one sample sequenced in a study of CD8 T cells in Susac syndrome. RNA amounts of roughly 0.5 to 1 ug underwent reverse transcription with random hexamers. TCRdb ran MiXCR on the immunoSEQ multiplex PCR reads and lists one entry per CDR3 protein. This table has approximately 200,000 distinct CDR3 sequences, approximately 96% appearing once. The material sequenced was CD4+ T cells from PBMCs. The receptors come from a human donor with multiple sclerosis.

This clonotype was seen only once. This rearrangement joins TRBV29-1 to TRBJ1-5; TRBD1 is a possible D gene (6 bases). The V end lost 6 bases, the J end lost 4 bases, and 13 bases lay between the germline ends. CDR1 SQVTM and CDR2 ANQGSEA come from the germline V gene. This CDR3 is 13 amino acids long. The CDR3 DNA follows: TGCAGCGTCCGTGGGGGGCGTAATCAGCCCCAGCATTTT. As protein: CSVRGGRNQPQHF.

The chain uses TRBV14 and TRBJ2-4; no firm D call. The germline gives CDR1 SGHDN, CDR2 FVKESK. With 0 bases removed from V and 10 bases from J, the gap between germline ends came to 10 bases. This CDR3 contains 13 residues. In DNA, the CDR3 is TGTGCCAGCAGCCAAGAAGTCTTCGGAATTCAGTACTTC. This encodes CASSQEVFGIQYF.

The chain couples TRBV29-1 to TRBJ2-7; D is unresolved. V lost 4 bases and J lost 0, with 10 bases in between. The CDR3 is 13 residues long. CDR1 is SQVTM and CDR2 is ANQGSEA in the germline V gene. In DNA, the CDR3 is TGCAGCGTTGTTAAGGCGAGCTCCTACGAGCAGTACTTC. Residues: CSVVKASSYEQYF.

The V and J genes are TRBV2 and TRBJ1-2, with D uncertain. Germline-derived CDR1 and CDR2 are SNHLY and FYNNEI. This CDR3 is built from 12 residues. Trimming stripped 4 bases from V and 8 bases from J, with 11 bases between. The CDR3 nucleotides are TGTGCCAGCAGTGGGCCGCCGGAGGGCTACACCTTC. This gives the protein CASSGPPEGYTF.

The CDR3 DNA follows: TGCAGTGCTAGAAGACAGGGAGGTAGCAATCAGCCCCAGCATTTT. This sequence encodes CSARRQGGSNQPQHF. The genes are TRBV20-1 and TRBJ1-5; 7 bases are a match to TRBD1. The germline V gene has CDR1 DFQATT and CDR2 SNEGSKA (reference sequence). The CDR3 has 15 amino acids. V trimming: 2 bases; J trimming: 0 bases; junction bases outside the gene matches: 4.

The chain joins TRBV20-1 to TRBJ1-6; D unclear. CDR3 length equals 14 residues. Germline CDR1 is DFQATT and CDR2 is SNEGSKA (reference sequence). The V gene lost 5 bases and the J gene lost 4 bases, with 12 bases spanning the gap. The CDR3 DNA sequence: TGCAGTGCTCAAATGTCCAGTTATAATTCACCCCTCCACTTT. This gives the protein CSAQMSSYNSPLHF.

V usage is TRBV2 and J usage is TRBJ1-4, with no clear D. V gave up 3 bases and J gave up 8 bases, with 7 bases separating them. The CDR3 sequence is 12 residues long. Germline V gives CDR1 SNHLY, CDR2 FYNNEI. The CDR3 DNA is TGTGCCAGCAGTGAGGAAAGAGAAAAACTGTTTTTT. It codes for CASSEEREKLFF.

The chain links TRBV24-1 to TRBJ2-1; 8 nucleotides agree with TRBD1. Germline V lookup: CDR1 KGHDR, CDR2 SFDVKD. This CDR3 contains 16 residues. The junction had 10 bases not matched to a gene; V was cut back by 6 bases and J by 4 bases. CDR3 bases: TGTGCCACCAGTTCCCAGGGGGCGGGCCAGTACAATGAGCAGTTCTTC. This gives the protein CATSSQGAGQYNEQFF.

The CDR3, as DNA: TGTGCCAGCAGATACAGGGAATCTGAAGGCTACACCTTC. It translates to CASRYRESEGYTF. The chain couples TRBV2 to TRBJ1-2, with D tentatively TRBD1 (6 bases). The CDR3 runs 13 residues. Germline lookup yields CDR1 SNHLY and CDR2 FYNNEI. V lost 6 bases, J lost 8 bases, and 16 bases lay in between.

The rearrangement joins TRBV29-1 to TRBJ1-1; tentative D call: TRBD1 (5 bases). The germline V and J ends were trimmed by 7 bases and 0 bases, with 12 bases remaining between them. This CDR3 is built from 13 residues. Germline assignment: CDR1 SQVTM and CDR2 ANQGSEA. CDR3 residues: CSAPQELNTEAFF. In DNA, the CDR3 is TGCAGCGCACCACAGGAGCTGAACACTGAAGCTTTCTTT.

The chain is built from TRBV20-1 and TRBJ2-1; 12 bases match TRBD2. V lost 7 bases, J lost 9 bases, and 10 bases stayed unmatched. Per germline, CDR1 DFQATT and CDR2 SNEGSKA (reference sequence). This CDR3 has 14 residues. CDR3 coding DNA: TGCAGTGTCTCATCTAGCGGGGGGGTCCTTGAGCAGTTCTTC. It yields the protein CSVSSSGGVLEQFF.

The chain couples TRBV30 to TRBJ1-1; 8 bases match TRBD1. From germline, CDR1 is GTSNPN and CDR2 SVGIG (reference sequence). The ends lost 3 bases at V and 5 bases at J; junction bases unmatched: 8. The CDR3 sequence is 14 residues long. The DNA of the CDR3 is TGTGCCTGGAGCGAGGACAGGGCGACGACTGAAGCTTTCTTT. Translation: CAWSEDRATTEAFF.

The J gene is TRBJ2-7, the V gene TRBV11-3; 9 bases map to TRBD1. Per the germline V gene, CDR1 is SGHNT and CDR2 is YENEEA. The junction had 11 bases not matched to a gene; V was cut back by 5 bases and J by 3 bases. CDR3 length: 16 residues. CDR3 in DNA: TGTGCCAGCAGCACGACAGGGGGTAAATCCCGCTACGAGCAGTACTTC. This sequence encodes CASSTTGGKSRYEQYF.

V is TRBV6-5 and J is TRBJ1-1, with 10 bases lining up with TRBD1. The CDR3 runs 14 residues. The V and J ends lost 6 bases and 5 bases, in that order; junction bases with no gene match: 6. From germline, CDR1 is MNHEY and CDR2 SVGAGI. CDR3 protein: CASRVTGGLTEAFF. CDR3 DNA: TGTGCCAGCAGGGTGACAGGGGGCTTGACTGAAGCTTTCTTT.

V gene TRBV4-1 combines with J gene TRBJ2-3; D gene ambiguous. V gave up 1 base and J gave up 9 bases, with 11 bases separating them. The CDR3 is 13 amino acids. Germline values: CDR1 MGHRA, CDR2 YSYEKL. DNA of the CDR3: TGCGCCAGCAGCCAAGGGCCCTGGTACACGCAGTATTTT. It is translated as CASSQGPWYTQYF.

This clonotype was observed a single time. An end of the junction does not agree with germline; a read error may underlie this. This CDR3 reads CASTPDRQRSLSPDF. CDR3 sequence (DNA): TGTGCCAGCACACCCGACAGGCAGAGATCTCTCAGTCCGGATTTT. V is TRBV12-3 or TRBV12-4 and J is TRBJ2-3; D is possibly TRBD1 (6 bases). The CDR3 length is 15 residues.

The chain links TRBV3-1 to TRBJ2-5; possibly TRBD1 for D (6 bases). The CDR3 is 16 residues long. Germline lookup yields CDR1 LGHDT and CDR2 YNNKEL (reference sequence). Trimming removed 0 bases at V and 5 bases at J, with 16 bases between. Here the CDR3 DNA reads TGTGCCAGCAGCCAAGATCCTCCAGGGGTCGGGGAGACCCAGTACTTC. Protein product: CASSQDPPGVGETQYF.

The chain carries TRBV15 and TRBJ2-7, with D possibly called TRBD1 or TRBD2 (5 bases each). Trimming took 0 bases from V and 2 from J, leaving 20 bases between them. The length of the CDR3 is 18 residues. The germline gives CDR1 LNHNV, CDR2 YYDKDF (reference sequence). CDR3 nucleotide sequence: TGTGCCACCAGCAGAGATCTCTCTCGGGTAGGGGACGCCTACGAGCAGTACTTC. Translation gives CATSRDLSRVGDAYEQYF.

The CDR3 here is CSVEDRDGGAEETQYF. The DNA of the CDR3 is TGCAGCGTTGAAGATCGAGACGGGGGGGCAGAAGAGACCCAGTACTTC. The chain carries TRBV29-1 and TRBJ2-5; TRBD2 matches 8 bases. The V and J ends lost 0 bases and 3 bases, in that order; junction bases with no gene match: 9. The CDR3 sequence is 16 residues long. From germline, CDR1 is SQVTM and CDR2 ANQGSEA.

The CDR3 DNA sequence: TGTGCCAGCAGTTACTCGACTACCCCAAGCTATGGTCACGAGCAGTACTTC. It specifies CASSYSTTPSYGHEQYF. This chain links TRBV6-5 with TRBJ2-7; TRBD2 is a possible D gene (5 bases). This CDR3 is built from 17 residues. Per the germline V gene, CDR1 is MNHEY and CDR2 is SVGAGI. Trimming removed 0 bases from V and 5 bases from J, with 20 bases in between.